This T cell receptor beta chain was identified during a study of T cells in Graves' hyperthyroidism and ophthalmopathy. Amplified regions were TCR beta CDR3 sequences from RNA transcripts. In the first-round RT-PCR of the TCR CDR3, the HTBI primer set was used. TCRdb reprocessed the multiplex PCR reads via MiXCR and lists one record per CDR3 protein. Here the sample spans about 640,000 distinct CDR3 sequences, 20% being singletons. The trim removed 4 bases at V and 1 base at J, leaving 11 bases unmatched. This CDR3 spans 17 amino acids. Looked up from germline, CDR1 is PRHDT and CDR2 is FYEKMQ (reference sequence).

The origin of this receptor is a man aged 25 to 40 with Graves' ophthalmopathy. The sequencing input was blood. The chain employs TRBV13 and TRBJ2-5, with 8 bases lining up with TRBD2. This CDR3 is CASSSRKREIFQETQYF. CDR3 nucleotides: TGTGCCAGCAGCTCCCGGAAGCGGGAGATTTTCCAAGAGACCCAGTACTTC.